The 30 T cell receptor beta chains presented below share a single source sample, sequenced in a study of T cells in Graves' hyperthyroidism and ophthalmopathy. RNA transcripts yielded amplified TCR beta CDR3 regions. HTBI primers drove first-round RT-PCR of the TCR CDR3. TCRdb called the multiplex PCR reads again in MiXCR, with one record for every CDR3 protein. The table has about 360,000 distinct CDR3 sequences, roughly 13% seen once; the top ten hold 9.2%. Sequences were obtained from blood. The receptors were gathered from a woman aged 18-30 years with Graves' hyperthyroidism.

At least ten counts were recorded for this clonotype. Sequence at one end of the junction differs from germline and may be a read error. The chain combines TRBV6-1 with TRBJ2-7, with TRBD1 matching 7 bases. This CDR3 spans 15 amino acids. Germline CDR1 and CDR2: MNHNS and SASEGT. The DNA of the CDR3 is TGTGCCAGCAGTGAGGGGTTGGGACAGTCCTTCGAGCAGTACTTC. It encodes CASSEGLGQSFEQYF.

The chain uses TRBV5-1 and TRBJ1-3; D may be TRBD1 (6 bases). V was cut by 4 bases and J by 3 bases, with 11 bases left in between. Germline lookup yields CDR1 SGHRS and CDR2 YFSETQ. The CDR3 has 14 residues. The CDR3 region has the DNA TGCGCCAGCAGCATGGACAGCTATGGAAACACCATATATTTT. It translates to CASSMDSYGNTIYF.

The V and J genes are TRBV6-1 and TRBJ1-6; D remains ambiguous. CDR3 size: 16 residues. Trimming removed 2 bases from V and 0 bases from J, with 8 bases in between. Germline-derived CDR1 and CDR2 are MNHNS and SASEGT. The CDR3 bases are TGTGCCAGCAGTGAACTGCGGAGCTCCTATAATTCACCCCTCCACTTT. Protein sequence: CASSELRSSYNSPLHF.

This clonotype was counted ten times or more. The chain has TRBV20-1 and TRBJ2-3; 7 bases map to TRBD2. This CDR3 spans 14 amino acids. Trimming at V came to 4 bases and at J to 6 bases, leaving 10 bases not matched to a gene. Germline loops: CDR1 DFQATT, CDR2 SNEGSKA (reference sequence). The CDR3 DNA reads TGCAGTGCTATAATTAGCGGGTCTTGGGATACGCAGTATTTT. It translates to CSAIISGSWDTQYF.

This clonotype appeared many times. The chain links TRBV30 to TRBJ2-5, with D tentatively TRBD1 (6 bases). Germline assignment: CDR1 GTSNPN and CDR2 SVGIG (reference sequence). Trimming pared 3 bases from V and 5 bases from J, leaving 13 bases between. This CDR3 region has 13 residues. This CDR3 is CAWRVGASETQYF. In DNA, the CDR3 is TGTGCCTGGAGGGTGGGGGCTAGTGAGACCCAGTACTTC.

The chain recombines TRBV18 with TRBJ1-4; D is perhaps TRBD1 (6 bases). In germline, CDR1 is KGHSH, CDR2 LQKENI. CDR3 length: 18 amino acids. The V end was cut by 3 bases, the J end by 4 bases, with 21 bases between. The CDR3 sequence: CASSPVKQGLIINEKLFF. For the CDR3, the DNA is TGTGCCAGCTCACCGGTAAAACAGGGACTTATCATTAATGAAAAACTGTTTTTT.

This sequence joins TRBV12-5 and TRBJ2-1; 8 bases are a match to TRBD2. The CDR3 consists of 17 residues. CDR1 is LGHNT and CDR2 is FRNRAP in the germline V gene. With V trimmed by 0 bases and J by 4 bases, 8 bases remained unmatched. The CDR3 reads CASGLVRLPSGYNEQFF. In nucleotides, the CDR3 is TGTGCTAGTGGTTTGGTAAGATTGCCTAGCGGGTACAATGAGCAGTTCTTC.

This clonotype appeared many times. The J gene is TRBJ2-5, the V gene TRBV30, with 8 bases fitting TRBD1. This CDR3 is 14 amino acids long. Looked up from germline, CDR1 is GTSNPN and CDR2 is SVGIG (reference sequence). V was clipped by 2 bases and J by 5 bases; unmatched bases: 7. The CDR3 DNA is TGTGCCTGGAGTCATACAGGGGGGATGGAGACCCAGTACTTC. Amino acid sequence: CAWSHTGGMETQYF. Variable domain in full (rest from reference TRBV30 and TRBJ2-5): SQTIHQWPATLVQPVGSPLSLECTVEGTSNPNLYWYRQAAGRGLQLLFYSVGIGQISSEVPQNLSASRPQDRQFILSSKKLLLSDSGFYLCAWSHTGGMETQYFGPGTRLLVL.

This clonotype was detected ten times or more. The chain uses TRBV6-2 or TRBV6-3 and TRBJ2-7; D remains unclear. Trimming removed 2 bases from V and 7 bases from J, with 15 bases in between. Germline V CDR1 and CDR2: MNHEY, SVGEGT. This CDR3 contains 14 residues. CDR3 region: CASSYQPPLREQYF. As DNA, the CDR3 is TGTGCCAGCAGTTACCAACCACCCTTACGTGAGCAGTACTTC.

There are many counts of this clonotype. The genes are TRBV3-1 and TRBJ2-3, with D maybe TRBD2 (6 bases). Trimming took off 4 bases at V and 5 bases at J, with 19 bases between the two ends. CDR3 length: 16 amino acids. The germline gives CDR1 LGHDT, CDR2 YNNKEL (reference sequence). CDR3 in amino acids: CASSRDSGTQGDTQYF. The CDR3 DNA sequence: TGTGCCAGCAGCCGGGACTCCGGGACGCAGGGAGATACGCAGTATTTT.

This clonotype was counted many times. The chain carries TRBV7-9 and TRBJ2-5, with D unclear. From germline, CDR1 is SEHNR and CDR2 FQNEAQ (reference sequence). The CDR3 contains 13 residues. Trimming shortened V by 3 bases and J by 5 bases, and 10 bases separated the two germline ends. As DNA, the CDR3 is TGTGCCAGCAGCTTTTCCGTTGTCGAGACCCAGTACTTC. Translation gives CASSFSVVETQYF.

This clonotype was detected many times. CDR3 loop: CASDLDRAGNEQFF. CDR3 nucleotides: TGTGCCAGCGATCTGGACAGGGCTGGCAATGAGCAGTTCTTC. The chain employs TRBV2 and TRBJ2-1, with TRBD1 matching over 8 bases. CDR3 length equals 14 residues. The V and J ends lost 8 bases and 6 bases, in that order; junction bases with no gene match: 9. Germline CDR1 and CDR2: SNHLY and FYNNEI.

Worth noting for this clonotype: With a much larger clone just one base away, this may be a read error. The V call is TRBV3-1, the J call TRBJ1-3; D is possibly TRBD1 (5 bases). Germline CDR1 reads LGHDT; CDR2 reads YNNKEL (reference sequence). This CDR3 has 16 residues. V was trimmed by 1 base and J by 3 bases, leaving 13 bases between them. CDR3 nucleotides: TGTGCCAGCAGCCAAGTCCCGGGGCAGTTTGGAAACACCATATATTTT. This translates into CASSQVPGQFGNTIYF.

The rearrangement joins TRBV5-4 to TRBJ1-2; D possibly corresponds to TRBD1 (5 bases). Trimming stripped 4 bases from V and 4 bases from J, with 20 bases between. Germline CDR1 is SGHNT and CDR2 is YYREEE (reference sequence). The CDR3 loop spans 16 amino acids. This CDR3 is CASSPGTDTVGYGYTF. For the CDR3, the DNA is TGTGCCAGCAGCCCAGGAACGGACACAGTGGGCTATGGCTACACCTTC.

At least ten counts were recorded for this clonotype. V gene TRBV5-1 combines with J gene TRBJ2-6; weak D call: TRBD1 (6 bases). Trimming removed 6 bases from V and 0 bases from J, with 16 bases in between. The CDR3 has 17 residues. CDR1 is SGHRS, CDR2 YFSETQ, per germline. CDR3 region: CASNQGHSNSGANVLTF. The DNA of the CDR3 is TGCGCCAGCAACCAGGGACACAGTAACTCTGGGGCCAACGTCCTGACTTTC.

With respect to this clonotype: At one end, the junction sequence differs from germline, possibly due to a read error. The rearrangement links TRBV19 to TRBJ1-2; D gene unclear. The CDR3 runs 14 residues. In germline, CDR1 is LNHDA, CDR2 SQIVND (reference sequence). The CDR3: CASRVTREDYGYTF. Here the CDR3 DNA reads TGTGCCAGTAGAGTGACAAGAGAAGACTACGGCTACACCTTC.

This clonotype appeared once. The rearrangement joins TRBV18 to TRBJ2-2; tentatively, D is TRBD1 (6 bases). Per the germline V gene, CDR1 is KGHSH and CDR2 is LQKENI. The CDR3 spans 13 residues. Trimming pared 3 bases from V and 6 bases from J, leaving 8 bases between. The CDR3 bases are TGTGCCAGCTCACCGGGGACATCCGGGGAGCTGTTTTTT. Residues: CASSPGTSGELFF.

The V gene is TRBV28, the J gene TRBJ2-7, with D tentatively TRBD1 (6 bases). The CDR3 is 15 amino acids. CDR1 MDHEN and CDR2 SYDVKM come from the germline V gene. The V end lost 6 bases, the J end lost 5 bases, and 20 bases lay between the germline ends. The CDR3 DNA reads TGTGCCAGCAGCCCAGGGGACACGGGGATCCACGAGCAGTACTTC. It codes for CASSPGDTGIHEQYF.

This clonotype was seen at least ten times. The chain combines TRBV7-8 with TRBJ1-6; perhaps TRBD1 as D (6 bases). Germline V lookup: CDR1 SGHVS, CDR2 FQNEAQ. The CDR3 contains 15 residues. V was cut by 5 bases and J by 7 bases, with 15 bases left in between. CDR3 residues: CASSEIQGWNSPLHF. In nucleotides, the CDR3 is TGTGCCAGCAGCGAAATACAGGGATGGAATTCACCCCTCCACTTT.

A note on this clonotype: A much larger clone differs from this one at a single base, so this may be a read error. This chain connects TRBV4-2 to TRBJ2-3, with TRBD2 identical over 15 bases. The germline V gene has CDR1 LGHNA and CDR2 YNFKEQ. V shed 4 bases and J 4 bases; nucleotides not matched to a gene: 6. The CDR3 loop spans 17 amino acids. CDR3 DNA: TGTGCCAGCAGCCGCGGACTAGCGGGAGGGCCCCCAGATACGCAGTATTTT. It specifies CASSRGLAGGPPDTQYF.

This clonotype came up many times. V gene TRBV29-1 combines with J gene TRBJ2-6, with D possibly TRBD2 on 6 matching bases. Trimming stripped 0 bases from V and 3 bases from J, with 9 bases between. This CDR3 comprises 15 residues. Germline V gene sequence: CDR1 SQVTM, CDR2 ANQGSEA. The CDR3 nucleotides read TGCAGCGTTGAAGAAAGGGGAGGTGGGGCCAACGTCCTGACTTTC. It yields the protein CSVEERGGGANVLTF.

There are many counts of this clonotype. This chain uses TRBV18 with TRBJ2-2; D is unresolved. The CDR3 spans 14 residues. Trimming cost V 0 bases and J 2 bases, with 4 bases left between them. In germline, CDR1 is KGHSH, CDR2 LQKENI. The DNA for the CDR3 is TGTGCCAGCTCACCACCGATCAACACCGGGGAGCTGTTTTTT. It translates to CASSPPINTGELFF.

This clonotype has a handful of counts. This rearrangement joins TRBV11-2 to TRBJ1-3; no definite D call. The germline V and J ends were trimmed by 2 bases and 1 base, with 6 bases remaining between them. The CDR3 spans 14 residues. Germline V gene data show CDR1 as SGHAT and CDR2 as FQNNGV. CDR3 bases: TGTGCCAGCAGCTTATACACTTCTGGAAACACCATATATTTT. Encoded protein: CASSLYTSGNTIYF.

This clonotype occurred many times. The chain links TRBV12-3 or TRBV12-4 to TRBJ2-1; D gene unclear. V was shortened by 1 base and J by 0 bases, with 7 bases between the two germline ends. The CDR3 is 15 amino acids. The CDR3 nucleotides read TGTGCCAGCAGTTTAGTCTCGAGCTCCTACAATGAGCAGTTCTTC. Translated, it gives CASSLVSSSYNEQFF.

The table lists this clonotype with many counts. The genes are TRBV27 and TRBJ1-5; D might be TRBD1 (5 bases). The V end was cut by 3 bases, the J end by 0 bases, with 12 bases between. CDR3 length: 16 amino acids. Germline loops: CDR1 MNHEY, CDR2 SMNVEV (reference sequence). The CDR3 protein is CASSLRTPYSNQPQHF. CDR3 sequence (DNA): TGTGCCAGCAGTTTGAGGACACCCTATAGCAATCAGCCCCAGCATTTT.

The chain links TRBV5-6 to TRBJ1-4; unclear D gene. This CDR3 comprises 14 residues. Germline-derived CDR1 and CDR2 are SGHDT and YYEEEE. V lost 1 base, J lost 8 bases, and 12 bases lay in between. CDR3 region: CASSLFEPREKLFF. In nucleotides, the CDR3 is TGTGCCAGCAGCTTGTTTGAGCCCAGGGAAAAACTGTTTTTT.

This clonotype was picked up many times. J is TRBJ1-1 and V is TRBV7-2, with a weak D call TRBD1 (6 bases). Trimming stripped 2 bases from V and 6 bases from J, with 16 bases between. In germline, CDR1 is SGHTA, CDR2 FQGNSA. This CDR3 has 15 amino acids. As DNA, the CDR3 is TGTGCCAGCAGCTTACAGACAGGTGATAGCGCTGAAGCTTTCTTT. It is translated as CASSLQTGDSAEAFF. Complete variable domain (other parts from reference TRBV7-2 and TRBJ1-1): GAGVSQSPSNKVTEKGKDVELRCDPISGHTALYWYRQSLGQGLEFLIYFQGNSAPDKSGLPSDRFSAERTGGSVSTLTIQRTQQEDSAVYLCASSLQTGDSAEAFFGQGTRLTVV.

This clonotype came up a few times. V is TRBV7-9 and J is TRBJ1-1; 10 bases match TRBD1. The CDR3 consists of 13 residues. Looked up from germline, CDR1 is SEHNR and CDR2 is FQNEAQ (reference sequence). V trimming: 6 bases; J trimming: 8 bases; junction bases outside the gene matches: 6. This CDR3 reads CASRGTGAGEAFF. CDR3 DNA sequence: TGTGCCAGCAGGGGGACAGGGGCTGGGGAAGCTTTCTTT.

This clonotype was detected ten times or more. The chain is built from TRBV20-1 and TRBJ2-1; D may be TRBD2 (7 bases). The CDR3 runs to 15 residues. V lost 5 bases to trimming and J lost 5 bases, with 19 bases between them. The germline gives CDR1 DFQATT, CDR2 SNEGSKA (reference sequence). CDR3 in DNA: TGCAGTGCTTTCGGGGCGGGGGCGCGAGACAATGAGCAGTTCTTC. Translated: CSAFGAGARDNEQFF.

There are many counts of this clonotype. The genes are TRBV6-2 or TRBV6-3 and TRBJ2-5; D not certain. This CDR3 region has 15 residues. Germline V gene lookup returns CDR1 MNHEY and CDR2 SVGEGT. V dropped 2 bases and J dropped 5 bases, with 15 bases sitting between them. CDR3 region: CASSYGWLDDETQYF. The DNA for the CDR3 is TGTGCCAGCAGTTACGGTTGGCTAGACGACGAGACCCAGTACTTC.